This note documents a single T cell receptor (beta chain) sequence. The target antigen is unknown. Repertoires were generated with immunoSEQ multiplex PCR, while TCRdb's copy carries only in-frame clones and drops some. The table has some 70,000 clones, around 80% seen once. The sample comes from a study of OX40 agonist ivuxolimab in advanced cancers. In the study overall: Patients were treated with intravenous ivuxolimab, dosed at 0.01 to 10 mg/kg and infused every 2 weeks. Overall study findings and caveats: Relative to CD4+, CD8+ T cells held more expanded clones on average.

The CDR3 runs to 17 residues. The germline V gene encodes CDR1 LGHNA and CDR2 YNFKEQ. The trim removed 0 bases at V and 4 bases at J, leaving 9 bases unmatched. The receptor comes from an adult with an advanced solid tumor such as melanoma, head and neck, liver or kidney cancer. The specimen comprised CD4+ or CD8+ T cells sorted from blood, sampled in a trial of the OX40 agonist ivuxolimab. V and J are TRBV4-2 and TRBJ2-3; 8 positions match TRBD2. CDR3 region: CASSQDLQRGMADTQYF. The CDR3 bases are TGTGCCAGCAGCCAAGATCTCCAGCGGGGGATGGCAGATACGCAGTATTTT.